This TCR beta chain was recorded in a study of blood T cells in healthy people across ages. Overall study findings and caveats: Roughly linearly, TCR beta diversity per million T cells fell as age increased. Diversity figures based on one million T cells were deemed too low. Naive CD4+ cell counts and diversity both ran higher in long-lived than in aged donors.

Then a second PCR, running roughly 7 to 11 cycles, was carried out with a sample-barcoded 5' primer and a J-beta primer mix. A 12-random-nucleotide template-switch adaptor tagged each cDNA molecule. TCRdb re-called the 5' RACE reads through MiXCR, storing one row per CDR3 protein. Of approximately 730,000 distinct CDR3 sequences listed, 40% to 45% are singletons. As to this clonotype: Antigen: not known.

This TCR was sampled from a woman in her sixties in good health. The sample taken for sequencing was blood.

CDR3 in amino acids: CSANTGTRIAEAFF. CDR3 DNA sequence: TGCAGTGCAAACACTGGGACAAGGATCGCTGAAGCTTTCTTT. The chain recombines TRBV20-1 with TRBJ1-1; maybe TRBD1 (6 bases). The V end lost 6 bases, the J end lost 6 bases, and 20 bases lay between the germline ends. This CDR3 comprises 14 residues. Looked up from germline, CDR1 is DFQATT and CDR2 is SNEGSKA (reference sequence).